This T cell receptor beta chain is from a study of blood T cell repertoires in COVID-19. Data came from immunoSEQ multiplex PCR; TCRdb stores just in-frame clones and leaves some out. Counted here are approximately 380,000 clones, about 88% occurring once; the ten biggest clones make up 1.2%. Participants, about 18 to 90 years old, spanned fewer than 25 US areas. The material sequenced was PBMCs or T cells enriched from blood (not recorded which). This receptor was identified in a woman in her late teens or twenties who had recovered from COVID-19.

The CDR3 spells CATQYQETQYF. The CDR3 DNA follows: TGTGCCACCCAGTACCAAGAGACCCAGTACTTC. The J gene is TRBJ2-5, the V gene TRBV12-3 or TRBV12-4; D is uncertain. V shed 10 bases and J shed 0 bases, with 6 bases lying between them. This CDR3 is 11 amino acids long.